This T cell receptor beta chain was identified in a study of cytomegalovirus exposure and HLA in healthy donors. CDR3 length equals 17 residues. Unmatched junction bases numbered 4, after V lost 4 bases and J lost 0 bases. Germline lookup yields CDR1 SGHAT and CDR2 FQNNGV. Clones were read by immunoSEQ multiplex PCR, and TCRdb kept only the in-frame ones, dropping some. This sample has about 110,000 clones, with around 82% found just once. This clonotype was sampled from a woman between 18 and 29 years old in good health and CMV-seronegative. The V gene is TRBV11-2, the J gene TRBJ2-1, with TRBD2 matching over 12 bases. The sequenced sample consisted of PBMCs. The CDR3 DNA reads as TGTGCCAGCAGCTCCTCGACTAGCGGGAGCTCCTACAATGAGCAGTTCTTC. Amino acids: CASSSSTSGSSYNEQFF.